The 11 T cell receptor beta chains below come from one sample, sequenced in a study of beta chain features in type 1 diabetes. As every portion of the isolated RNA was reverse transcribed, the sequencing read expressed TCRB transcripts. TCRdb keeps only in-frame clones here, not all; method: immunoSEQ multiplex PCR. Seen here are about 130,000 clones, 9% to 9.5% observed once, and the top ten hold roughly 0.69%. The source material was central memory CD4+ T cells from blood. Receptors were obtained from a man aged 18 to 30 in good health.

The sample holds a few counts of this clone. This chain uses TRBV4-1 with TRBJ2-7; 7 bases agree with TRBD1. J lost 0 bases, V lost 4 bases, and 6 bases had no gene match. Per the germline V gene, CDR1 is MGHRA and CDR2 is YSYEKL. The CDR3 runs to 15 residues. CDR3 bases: TGCGCCAGCAGCCGGCTGGGACAGCTCTCCTACGAGCAGTACTTC. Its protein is CASSRLGQLSYEQYF.

The CDR3 bases are TGTGCCAGCAGCTCTACGATAGAGACCCAGTACTTC. Translated, it gives CASSSTIETQYF. The chain uses TRBV7-2 and TRBJ2-5; no clear D. Trimming stripped 4 bases from V and 4 bases from J, with 7 bases between. Germline V lookup: CDR1 SGHTA, CDR2 FQGNSA. The CDR3 consists of 12 residues.

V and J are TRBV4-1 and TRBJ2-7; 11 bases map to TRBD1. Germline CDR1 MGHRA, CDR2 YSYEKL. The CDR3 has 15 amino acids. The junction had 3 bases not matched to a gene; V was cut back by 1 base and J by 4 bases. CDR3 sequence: CASSQGTGGEYEQYF. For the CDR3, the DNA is TGCGCCAGCAGCCAAGGGACAGGGGGCGAGTACGAGCAGTACTTC.

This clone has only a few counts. As DNA, the CDR3 is TGTGCCAGCTTCACCGGGACAGGGAATGGCTACACCTTC. Encoded protein: CASFTGTGNGYTF. The chain carries TRBV11-2 and TRBJ1-2, with TRBD1 matching over 9 bases. Germline-derived CDR1 and CDR2 are SGHAT and FQNNGV. The CDR3 has 13 residues. Trimming cost V 8 bases and J 6 bases; bases outside gene matches: 7.

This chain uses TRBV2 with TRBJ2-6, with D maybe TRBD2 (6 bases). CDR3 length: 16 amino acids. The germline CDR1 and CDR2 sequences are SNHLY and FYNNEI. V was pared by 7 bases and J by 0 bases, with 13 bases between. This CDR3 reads CASKEGTDSGANVLTF. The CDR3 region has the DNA TGTGCCAGCAAGGAGGGAACAGACTCTGGGGCCAACGTCCTGACTTTC.

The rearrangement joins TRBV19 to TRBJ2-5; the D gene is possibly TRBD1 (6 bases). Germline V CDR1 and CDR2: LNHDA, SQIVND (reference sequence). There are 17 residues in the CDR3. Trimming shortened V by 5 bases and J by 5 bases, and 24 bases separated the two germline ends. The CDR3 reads CASSFHLTSQGRETQYF. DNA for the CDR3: TGTGCCAGTAGTTTCCACCTGACGTCACAGGGCAGGGAGACCCAGTACTTC.

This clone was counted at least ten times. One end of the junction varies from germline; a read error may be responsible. CDR3: CASSGQLASNEQYF. The CDR3 DNA follows: TGTGCCAGCAGCGGACAACTAGCCTCCAACGAGCAGTACTTC. The genes are TRBV9 and TRBJ2-7, with D maybe TRBD2 (6 bases). The V gene's germline CDR1 is SGDLS and CDR2 YYNGEE. CDR3 size: 14 residues.

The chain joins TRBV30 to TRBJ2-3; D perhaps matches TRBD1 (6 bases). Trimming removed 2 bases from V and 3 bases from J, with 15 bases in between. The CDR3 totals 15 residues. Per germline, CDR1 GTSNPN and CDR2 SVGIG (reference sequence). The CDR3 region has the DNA TGTGCCTGGAGTCAACGGACAGTTGCAACAGATACGCAGTATTTT. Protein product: CAWSQRTVATDTQYF.

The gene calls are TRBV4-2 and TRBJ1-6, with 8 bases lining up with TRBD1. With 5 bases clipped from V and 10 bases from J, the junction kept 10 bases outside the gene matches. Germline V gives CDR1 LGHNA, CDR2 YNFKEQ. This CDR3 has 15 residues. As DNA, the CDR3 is TGTGCCAGCAGCGCCCGGGACAGGCGGGGGTCACCCCTCCACTTT. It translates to CASSARDRRGSPLHF.

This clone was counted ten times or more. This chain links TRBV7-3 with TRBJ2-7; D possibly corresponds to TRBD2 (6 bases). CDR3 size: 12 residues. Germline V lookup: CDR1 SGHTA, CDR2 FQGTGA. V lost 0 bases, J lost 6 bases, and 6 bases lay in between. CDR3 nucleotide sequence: TGTGCCAGCAGCTTAACGGGAGGCGAGCAGTACTTC. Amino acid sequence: CASSLTGGEQYF.

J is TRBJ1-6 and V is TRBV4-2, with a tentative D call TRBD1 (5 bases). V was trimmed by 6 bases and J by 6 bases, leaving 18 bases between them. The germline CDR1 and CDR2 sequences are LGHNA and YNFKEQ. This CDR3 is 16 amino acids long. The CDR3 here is CASSPKGGGVNSPLHF. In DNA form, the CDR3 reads TGTGCCAGCAGTCCGAAAGGCGGGGGAGTTAATTCACCCCTCCACTTT.